The 16 T cell receptor beta chains in this list originate from one sample, sequenced in a study of early stage breast cancer tumors. Profiled with immunoSEQ multiplex PCR; TCRdb holds only in-frame clones, not every one. The sample carries 27,000 or so clones, around four fifths recorded once. What was sequenced was blood. These receptors came from a person aged 45-65 years with breast cancer.

The chain recombines TRBV27 with TRBJ2-1; D is perhaps TRBD2 (7 bases). This CDR3 is 12 amino acids long. Germline CDR1 and CDR2: MNHEY and SMNVEV (reference sequence). Trimming left V 6 bases short and J 8 bases short, with 11 bases between. CDR3 residues: CASRGGGDEQFF. CDR3 in DNA: TGTGCCAGCAGAGGGGGGGGAGATGAGCAGTTCTTC.

This clone was detected only a few times. The V and J genes are TRBV6-1 and TRBJ1-1, with D tentatively TRBD1 (5 bases). In germline, CDR1 is MNHNS, CDR2 SASEGT. CDR3 size: 15 residues. Trimming pared 3 bases from V and 6 bases from J, leaving 17 bases between. DNA of the CDR3: TGTGCCAGCAGTGACCCCTTAGGAGGGACGGCTGAAGCTTTCTTT. Protein product: CASSDPLGGTAEAFF.

Concerning this clone: Different DNA sequences within this sample yield the same CDR3. The V gene is TRBV7-2, the J gene TRBJ2-3; unclear D gene. The ends were cut back, 1 base at V and 2 bases at J, with 4 bases in the middle. This CDR3 is built from 13 residues. The germline V gene has CDR1 SGHTA and CDR2 FQGNSA. CDR3 residues: CASSLVSTDTQYF. The CDR3 DNA reads TGTGCCAGCAGCTTAGTCTCCACAGATACGCAGTATTTT. Full variable domain (missing parts from reference TRBV7-2 and TRBJ2-3): GAGVSQSPSNKVTEKGKDVELRCDPISGHTALYWYRQSLGQGLEFLIYFQGNSAPDKSGLPSDRFSAERTGGSVSTLTIQRTQQEDSAVYLCASSLVSTDTQYFGPGTRLTVL.

This clone was picked up a small number of times. The genes are TRBV5-8 and TRBJ2-7, with 10 bases matching TRBD2. This CDR3 contains 13 residues. Germline V CDR1 and CDR2: SGHTS, YDEGEE. With V trimmed by 4 bases and J by 5 bases, 3 bases remained unmatched. The CDR3 sequence is CASSPGLANEQYF. For the CDR3, the DNA is TGTGCCAGCAGCCCGGGACTAGCGAACGAGCAGTACTTC.

J is TRBJ2-2 and V is TRBV4-2, with 7 bases matching TRBD2. The CDR3 runs 15 residues. The junction had 9 bases not matched to a gene; V was cut back by 5 bases and J by 6 bases. Germline CDR1 and CDR2: LGHNA and YNFKEQ. CDR3: CASSGRAGLSGELFF. The CDR3 bases are TGTGCCAGCAGCGGGAGGGCAGGTCTCTCCGGGGAGCTGTTTTTT.

The J gene is TRBJ2-7, the V gene TRBV18; D is unresolved. The CDR3 is made up of 13 amino acids. V shed 5 bases and J shed 0 bases, with 8 bases lying between them. CDR1 KGHSH and CDR2 LQKENI come from the germline V gene. The CDR3 DNA reads as TGTGCCAGCTCATCAGCAGTCTCCTACGAGCAGTACTTC. Its translation: CASSSAVSYEQYF.

The sample holds a few counts of this clone. The chain combines TRBV7-2 with TRBJ1-2; no firm D call. Germline lookup yields CDR1 SGHTA and CDR2 FQGNSA. This CDR3 is 13 amino acids long. The V end was cut by 1 base, the J end by 8 bases, with 11 bases between. CDR3 bases: TGTGCCAGCAGCTTAGGTCCCGGGAAAGGCTACACCTTC. Encoded protein: CASSLGPGKGYTF.

The chain joins TRBV18 to TRBJ2-6; 8 bases align to TRBD1. J gave up 2 bases and V 3 bases, and 9 bases lay outside the gene matches. The CDR3 consists of 18 residues. Germline assignment: CDR1 KGHSH and CDR2 LQKENI. The CDR3 nucleotides are TGTGCCAGCTCACCGGTCCCGCAGGGGGCCCCTGGGGCCAACGTCCTGACTTTC. Its translation is CASSPVPQGAPGANVLTF.

The V call is TRBV28, the J call TRBJ1-4, with D maybe TRBD1 (6 bases). V was trimmed by 5 bases and J by 0 bases, leaving 13 bases between them. The CDR3 spans 16 residues. The germline gives CDR1 MDHEN, CDR2 SYDVKM. CDR3: CASSGPGETTNEKLFF. CDR3 DNA: TGTGCCAGCAGTGGCCCAGGGGAGACAACTAATGAAAAACTGTTTTTT.

The CDR3 coding sequence is TGTGCCAGCAGCTTAGACGGGGGAGGGACAGATACGCAGTATTTT. Residues: CASSLDGGGTDTQYF. The chain recombines TRBV7-9 with TRBJ2-3; 7 bases map to TRBD2. This CDR3 comprises 15 residues. Unmatched junction bases numbered 4, after V lost 1 base and J lost 3 bases. The germline CDR1 and CDR2 sequences are SEHNR and FQNEAQ (reference sequence).

This clone is a singleton in its sample. The gene calls are TRBV10-2 and TRBJ2-3; a possible D gene is TRBD2 (5 bases). V lost 0 bases and J lost 2, with 12 bases in between. CDR1 and CDR2 from the germline V gene are WSHSY and SAAADI. There are 16 residues in the CDR3. CDR3 DNA sequence: TGCGCCAGCAGTGAGTCGAGGGTTCTACACACAGATACGCAGTATTTT. Amino acids: CASSESRVLHTDTQYF.

V is TRBV28 and J is TRBJ2-2; D might be TRBD1 (5 bases). V was clipped by 6 bases and J by 4 bases, with 18 bases between them. The CDR3 is made up of 16 amino acids. Germline assignment: CDR1 MDHEN and CDR2 SYDVKM. CDR3 coding DNA: TGTGCCAGCAGGTCCGCGGAAGGGGCAGGCACCGGGGAGCTGTTTTTT. Translated, it gives CASRSAEGAGTGELFF.

This sequence joins TRBV9 and TRBJ2-1, with 9 bases that match TRBD2. The length of the CDR3 is 16 residues. Germline V gene data show CDR1 as SGDLS and CDR2 as YYNGEE. The V gene end was trimmed by 4 bases and the J gene end by 1 base; junction bases not matched to a gene: 6. The CDR3 DNA sequence: TGTGCCAGCAGCTTCAGACTAGCGGAATCCTACAATGAGCAGTTCTTC. Residues: CASSFRLAESYNEQFF.

J is TRBJ2-5 and V is TRBV6-1, with TRBD1 identical over 9 bases. Germline V gene lookup returns CDR1 MNHNS and CDR2 SASEGT. The CDR3 loop spans 16 amino acids. Unmatched junction bases numbered 9, after V lost 2 bases and J lost 5 bases. CDR3: CASSEPPWTGVETQYF. The CDR3 region has the DNA TGTGCCAGCAGTGAACCCCCCTGGACAGGGGTCGAGACCCAGTACTTC.

This CDR3 is CASRNRLASGGNTGELFF. The DNA for the CDR3 is TGTGCCAGCAGAAACCGACTGGCAAGCGGGGGGAACACCGGGGAGCTGTTTTTT. This chain connects TRBV7-9 to TRBJ2-2, with 8 bases aligning to TRBD2. Germline-derived CDR1 and CDR2 are SEHNR and FQNEAQ (reference sequence). The junction had 13 bases not matched to a gene; V was cut back by 6 bases and J by 1 base. CDR3 length: 18 residues.

This clone was counted only a few times. V gene TRBV19 combines with J gene TRBJ1-1; D is undetermined. CDR1 and CDR2 (germline): LNHDA, SQIVND (reference sequence). V was trimmed by 3 bases and J by 4 bases, leaving 12 bases between them. This CDR3 is built from 14 residues. The CDR3 loop reads CASSISGFSTEAFF. As DNA, the CDR3 is TGTGCCAGTAGTATCTCGGGATTTAGCACTGAAGCTTTCTTT.